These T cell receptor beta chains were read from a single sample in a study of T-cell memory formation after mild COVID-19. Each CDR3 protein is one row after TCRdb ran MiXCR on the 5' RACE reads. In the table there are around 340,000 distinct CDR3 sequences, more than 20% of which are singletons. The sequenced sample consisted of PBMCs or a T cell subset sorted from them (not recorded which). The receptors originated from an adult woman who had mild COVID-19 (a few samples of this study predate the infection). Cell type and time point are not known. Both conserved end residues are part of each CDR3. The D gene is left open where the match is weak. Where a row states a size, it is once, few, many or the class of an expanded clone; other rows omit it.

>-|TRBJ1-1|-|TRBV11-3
TGTGCCAGCAGCCAAGGCTGGGGCCGGGCGGCTTTCTTT
CASSQGWGRAAFF
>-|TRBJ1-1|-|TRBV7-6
TGTGCCAGCAGCTTAGACTGGGGAGTCCACACTGAAGCTTTCTTT
CASSLDWGVHTEAFF
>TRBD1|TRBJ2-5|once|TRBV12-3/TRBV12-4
TGTGCCAGCAGAGACAGGGGGCCAGGCGCCCAGTACTTC
CASRDRGPGAQYF
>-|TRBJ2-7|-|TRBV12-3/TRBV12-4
TGTGCCAGCAGTACCGACAGCTCCTACGAGCAGTACTTC
CASSTDSSYEQYF
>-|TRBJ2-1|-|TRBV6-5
TGTGCCAGCAGTAGACGGCTTACTACTCTTTCCAATGAGCAGTTCTTC
CASSRRLTTLSNEQFF
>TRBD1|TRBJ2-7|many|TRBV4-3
TGCGCCAGCAGCTATTCCGGGACAGGGGAAACCTACGAGCAGTACTTC
CASSYSGTGETYEQYF
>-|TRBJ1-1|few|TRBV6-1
TGTGCCAGCAGTGTTGGGAGCGGAACGAGGTACACTGAAGCTTTCTTT
CASSVGSGTRYTEAFF
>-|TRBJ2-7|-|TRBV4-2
TGTGCCAGCAGCCAAGAATTAGGGAACAGGGAGCAGTACTTC
CASSQELGNREQYF
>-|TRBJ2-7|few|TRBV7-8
TGTGCCAGCAGCCTCAAAAGGGGGCGGGAGCTAAACTACGAGCAGTACTTC
CASSLKRGRELNYEQYF
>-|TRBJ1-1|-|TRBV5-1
TGCGCCAGCAGCTTCGACAGACACACTGAAGCTTTCTTT
CASSFDRHTEAFF
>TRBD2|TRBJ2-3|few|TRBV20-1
TGCAGTGCCACTGCCGGACTAGCTGACACAGATACGCAGTATTTT
CSATAGLADTDTQYF
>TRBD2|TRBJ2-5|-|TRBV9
TGTGCCAGCAGCGTAGCGACTAGCGGGATGGAGACCCAGTACTTC
CASSVATSGMETQYF
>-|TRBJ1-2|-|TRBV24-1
TGTGCCACCAGTGATCCCCCCCGGATGGTTGGCTACACCTTC
CATSDPPRMVGYTF
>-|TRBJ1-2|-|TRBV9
TGTGCCAGCAGCGTAGGGGCAGCCGATGGCTACACCTTC
CASSVGAADGYTF
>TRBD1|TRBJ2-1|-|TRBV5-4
TGTGCCAGCAGCATACCGGGACAGAGAAATGAGCAGTTCTTC
CASSIPGQRNEQFF
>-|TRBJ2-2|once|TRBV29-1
TGCAGCGTTTCTTGGACAGTCAACACCGGGGAGCTGTTTTTT
CSVSWTVNTGELFF
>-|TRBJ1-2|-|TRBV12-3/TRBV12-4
TGTGCCAGCAGTATGGGCTCGAGGGAGTACACCTTC
CASSMGSREYTF
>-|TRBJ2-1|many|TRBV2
TGTGCCAGCAGTGCCTACAATGAGCAGTTCTTC
CASSAYNEQFF
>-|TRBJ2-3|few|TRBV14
TGTGCCAGCAGCCTGGGACCCTACCGCACAGATACGCAGTATTTT
CASSLGPYRTDTQYF
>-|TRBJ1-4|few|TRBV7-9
TGTGCCAGCAGCTTTTTATCGGATTCTAATGAAAAACTGTTTTTT
CASSFLSDSNEKLFF
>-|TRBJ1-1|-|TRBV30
TGTGCCTGGAGTAAGGGGGGGAACACTGAAGCTTTCTTT
CAWSKGGNTEAFF
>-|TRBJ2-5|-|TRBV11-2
TGTGCCAGCAGCCCCTATGCGGGGGAGACCCAGTACTTC
CASSPYAGETQYF
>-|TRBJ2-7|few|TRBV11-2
TGTGCCAGCAGCTTAGGCAGAACACTCTACGAGCAGTACTTC
CASSLGRTLYEQYF
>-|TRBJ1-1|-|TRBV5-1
TGCGCCAGCAGCCACAGGGTGGGGAGCACTGAAGCTTTCTTT
CASSHRVGSTEAFF
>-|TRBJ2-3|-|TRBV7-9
TGTGCCAGCAGCTTAAAACGGAGCACAGATACGCAGTATTTT
CASSLKRSTDTQYF
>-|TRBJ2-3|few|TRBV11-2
TGTGCCAGCAGCGCAGGACCGGGACGGAGCACAGATACGCAGTATTTT
CASSAGPGRSTDTQYF
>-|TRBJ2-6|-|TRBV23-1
TGCGCCAGCAGTCCTAAATCCGGGGCCAACGTCCTGACTTTC
CASSPKSGANVLTF
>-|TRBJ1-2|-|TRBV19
TGTGCCAGTAGTATGACCGGGAGTAACTATGGCTACACCTTC
CASSMTGSNYGYTF
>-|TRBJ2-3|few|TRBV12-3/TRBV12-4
TGTGCCAGCAGCGGCCGCCCGGGTAGCACAGATACGCAGTATTTT
CASSGRPGSTDTQYF
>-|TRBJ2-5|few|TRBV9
TGTGCCAGCAGCGTAGCTGTTGGCAGTAAAGAGACCCAGTACTTC
CASSVAVGSKETQYF
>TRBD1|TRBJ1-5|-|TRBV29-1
TGCAGCGTTCGGGACAGGGTCGGCCAGCCCCAGCATTTT
CSVRDRVGQPQHF
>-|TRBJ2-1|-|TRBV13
TGTGCCAGCAGCTTGCCCCGGACTTTTGAGCAGTTCTTC
CASSLPRTFEQFF
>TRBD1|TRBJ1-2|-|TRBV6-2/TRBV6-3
TGTGCCAGCAGTCGGACACAGGGGGCAAACTATGGCTACACCTTC
CASSRTQGANYGYTF
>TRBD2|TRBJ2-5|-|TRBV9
TGTGCCAGCAGCGTAATATCGGGAGGACAAGAGACCCAGTACTTC
CASSVISGGQETQYF
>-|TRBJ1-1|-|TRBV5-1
TGCGCCAGCAGCTCAGAACAGGGTCTCATAACTGAAGCTTTCTTT
CASSSEQGLITEAFF
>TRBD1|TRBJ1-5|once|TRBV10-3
TGTGCCATCAGGGACAGGGGGGAACAGCCCCAGCATTTT
CAIRDRGEQPQHF
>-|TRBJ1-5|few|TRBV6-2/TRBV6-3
TGTGCCAGCAGTTACATCAGGGGTCAGCCCCAGCATTTT
CASSYIRGQPQHF
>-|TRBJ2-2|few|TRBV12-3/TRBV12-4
TGTGCCAGCAGTTTAGCGGGAGTAAGGAGGACATTAAACACCGGGGAGCTGTTTTTT
CASSLAGVRRTLNTGELFF
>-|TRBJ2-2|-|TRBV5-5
TGTGCCAGCAGCTCAGGGGTTGGCACCGGGGAGCTGTTTTTT
CASSSGVGTGELFF
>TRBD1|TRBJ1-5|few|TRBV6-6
TGTGCCAGCAGGATACAGGGGAATCAGCCCCAGCATTTT
CASRIQGNQPQHF
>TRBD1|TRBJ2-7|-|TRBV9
TGTGCCAGCAGCGGCCGGGACAGCAGTTACGAGCAGTACTTC
CASSGRDSSYEQYF
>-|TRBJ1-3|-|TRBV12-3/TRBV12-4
TGTGCCAGCTGCTTGGGCTCTGGAAACACCATATATTTT
CASCLGSGNTIYF
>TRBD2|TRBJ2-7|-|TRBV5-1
TGCGCCAGCAGCGCCATTCTAGCGGGGGGGATCCACGAGCAGTACTTC
CASSAILAGGIHEQYF
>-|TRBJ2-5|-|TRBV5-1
TGCGCCAGCAGCTACAGGGACCAGACCCAGTACTTC
CASSYRDQTQYF
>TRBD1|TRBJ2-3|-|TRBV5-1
TGCGCCAGCAGCTTGGGGACAGGGCCGCCAGATACGCAGTATTTT
CASSLGTGPPDTQYF
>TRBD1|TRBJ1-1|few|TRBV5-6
TGTGCCAGCAGCTCACAACAGGGGTGGAACACTGAAGCTTTCTTT
CASSSQQGWNTEAFF
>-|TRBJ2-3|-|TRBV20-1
TGCAGTGCCCCATCGGGGGGCGGACGCACAGATACGCAGTATTTT
CSAPSGGGRTDTQYF
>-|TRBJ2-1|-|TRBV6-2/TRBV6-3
TGTGCCAGCACCGGGGAAGAATCGACTTCCCGGGGCACCTACAATGAGCAGTTCTTC
CASTGEESTSRGTYNEQFF
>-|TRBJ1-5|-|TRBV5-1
TGCGCCAGCAGCTTGGTGCCGGGGCGGGAGAATCAGCCCCAGCATTTT
CASSLVPGRENQPQHF
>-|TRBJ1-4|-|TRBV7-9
TGTGCCAGCAGCATGGAGGGTTTTGGTGCTAATGAAAAACTGTTTTTT
CASSMEGFGANEKLFF
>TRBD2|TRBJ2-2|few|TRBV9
TGTGCCAGCAGCGCACCCGCGGGGGGGCCTGTGAGCGGGGAGCTGTTTTTT
CASSAPAGGPVSGELFF
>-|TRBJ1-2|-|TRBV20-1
TGCAGTGCGCTAGATTACGGGACCTTGACCCCTAACGGCTACACCTTC
CSALDYGTLTPNGYTF
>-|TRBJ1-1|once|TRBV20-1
TGCAGTGCTAGAGATTGGCAGGGTAAAACAAGGGGCACTGAAGCTTTCTTT
CSARDWQGKTRGTEAFF
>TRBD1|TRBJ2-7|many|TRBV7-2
TGTGCCAGCACCGGGACAGGGCGCTACGAGCAGTACTTC
CASTGTGRYEQYF
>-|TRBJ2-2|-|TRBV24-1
TGTGCCACCAGTGATTTGCGAGAGACCGGGGAGCTGTTTTTT
CATSDLRETGELFF
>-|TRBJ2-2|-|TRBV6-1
TGTGCCAGCCGGAATATAGAGGGGGGTTCGGGCACCGGGGAGCTGTTTTTT
CASRNIEGGSGTGELFF
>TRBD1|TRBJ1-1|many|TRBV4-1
TGCGCCAGCAGCCAGGACAGGTTGAACACTGAAGCTTTCTTT
CASSQDRLNTEAFF